This paragraph covers one T cell receptor beta chain sequence. This clone was detected only once. It lacks a known antigen. Base qualities are not at hand, and no much larger clone is one base apart. This specimen includes other DNA sequences encoding the same CDR3. TCR CDR3 regions were amplified from genomic DNA by multiplex PCR using the deep immunoSEQ assay. For each cell subset, the extracted genomic DNA was distributed evenly across all wells of several immunoSEQ 96-well plates, and each plate served as one replicate. For sorted subsets, around 200 ng genomic DNA, equal to about 30,000 T cell genomes, was loaded into each replicate PCR. Purified libraries were quantified with a Qubit 3.0 fluorometer, sized on a Bioanalyzer 2100, and re-quantified with the KAPA Library Quantification kit. Each immunoSEQ 96-well plate was sequenced on its own single-read 150-cycle Illumina NextSeq 550 flow cell. In the authors' own workflow: Because only junctional sequences without quality scores were contained in the immunoSEQ output, filtering matching that applied to full-length reads could not be performed. To assign V/J genes and CDR3, sequences were annotated using PyIR, a Python wrapper for IgBLAST v1.9, with IMGT germline references. Reads were filtered out if the reads had weak V/J assignments (E-value above 1e-6), no CDR3, stop codons, out-of-frame junctions, or ambiguous translated residues. A V3J clonotype was defined by an identical inferred V gene, J gene, and CDR3 amino acid sequence. To compute the percentage overlap between repertoires, the number of shared unique clonotypes was divided by the size of the smaller repertoire. Richness of each repertoire was evaluated using RTK rarefaction, the Chao1 estimator, and Recon v2.1 estimates of unobserved clonotypes. For all TCRbeta clonotypes obtained by the gDNA method from several donors, generation probabilities were computed with OLGA. Held by TCRdb, this immuneACCESS table contains in-frame sequences only and omits some clones. Under half of the omission traces to an unresolved V gene where checked; the cause of the rest is unknown. D and trimming come from the DNA, and the V and J calls and clone size come from that table. Counted in this sample were more than 2,000,000 clones; approximately 94% of them appeared once. Clones ranked in the top ten supply 0.14% of the sample.

Healthy HIV-negative adults with no recently reported acute infections or vaccinations were included as donors. Only Caucasian adults living in Nashville, Tennessee, USA were represented among the donors. CD4+ T cells were enriched by magnetic negative selection, after which naive cells were positively selected on CD45RA and the negative fraction was taken as the memory subset. Blood was obtained by leukapheresis, after which PBMCs were separated by Ficoll-Histopaque density gradient centrifugation and cryopreserved in liquid nitrogen vapor phase. Purity and quantity of every magnetically sorted T cell population were checked by analytical flow cytometry. Each sorted fraction had its genomic DNA isolated and then quantified by UV absorbance on a Nanodrop 2000c. The entry originates in a study of shared clonotypes between healthy human individuals (dated by TCRdb to the early 2020s). Background on the whole study: A few men and two women, aged 18 to 49 years, made up the cohort. The study deeply sequenced blood TCR repertoires of five healthy adults to estimate repertoire size and the extent of clonotype sharing between individuals. For each donor, CD4 naive and CD4 memory were each run on three plates, CD8 naive on two plates, and CD8 memory on one plate. Leukapheresis yielded between about 0.85 and 10 billion PBMCs per donor. Libraries were prepared and TCR repertoires were sequenced by different laboratories using diverse techniques, in order to increase sequencing depth and limit assay-specific biases. Broad study findings and their caveats: Because the study included a small number of donors, the genetic and exposure-history diversity represented was limited. Across a few donors, about 5% of naive CD4, over 3% of naive CD8, 2% to 2.5% of memory CD4, and under 0.45% of memory CD8 clonotypes were shared. Compared with non-shared clonotypes, clonotypes shared by all four sorted-subset donors had higher generation probabilities. Pairwise subsampling led to the expectation that sequencing depth would affect the degree of clonotype sharing among donors. Naive subsets generally had larger estimated clonotype richness than memory subsets. Sampling was restricted to blood, and TCR repertoires in tissue are likely to differ from TCR repertoires in blood. Incomplete sequencing was indicated by rarefaction of sorted-subset datasets, despite the large sequencing depth.

In the germline V gene, CDR1 corresponds to SGDLS and CDR2 to YYNGEE. Measured from the cysteine to the phenylalanine, the CDR3 is 13 residues long. Only the CDR3 DNA is retained, 39 bases long and in frame from the first base. The trim is 2 bases for V and 3 bases for J, with a gap of 6 bases between the germline ends. The receptor was derived from a man aged 18 to 35 in good health. Here the chain combines TRBV9 and TRBJ1-5, with the D gene not confidently named. Sequencing input: naive CD4+ T cells sorted from blood. The sample's cell subset or site label, in plain terms: CD45RA+ positively selected. Here the CDR3 is given as CASSVGNNQPQHF. The nucleotide sequence is TGTGCCAGCAGCGTGGGGAACAATCAGCCCCAGCATTTT.